Listed below are T cell receptor beta chains from one sample, sequenced in a study of blood T cell repertoires in COVID-19. This table comes from immunoSEQ multiplex PCR, and its TCRdb copy is limited to in-frame clones, with some not included. The repertoire holds around 140,000 clones, approximately 88% seen once, with more than 1.4% in the top ten. Input material: peripheral blood. Source of these receptors: a man between 60 and 75 years old with acute or convalescent COVID-19. CDR3s include the opening cysteine and the closing phenylalanine or tryptophan. The order of the fields is J gene, V gene, CDR3 protein.

TRBJ2-1,TRBV5-1,CASSATSVVYNEQFF
TRBJ2-5,TRBV10-3,CAISDRDRSSQETQYF
TRBJ1-5,TRBV11-2,CASSLGMGGLAQPQHF
TRBJ1-2,TRBV3-1/TRBV3-2,CASSLNRGANYGYTF
TRBJ1-4,TRBV6-5,CASSPPGGAGLFF
TRBJ2-7,TRBV21-1,CASSKDGVQSYEQYF
TRBJ2-5,TRBV6-5,CASSPRLAGKETQYF
TRBJ1-5,TRBV7-9,CASSSGTHWPQHF
TRBJ2-5,TRBV19,CASSPGQGGTQYF
TRBJ2-7,TRBV11-2,CASSLDQAGISYEQYF
TRBJ1-5,TRBV24-1,CATSDVRQGDNQPQHF
TRBJ1-3,TRBV13,CASSLSAGLSSGNTIYF
TRBJ2-1,TRBV5-1,CASSVSSLDRPSYNEQFF
TRBJ2-5,TRBV11-2,CASSLIGTRQRAQYF
TRBJ1-5,TRBV19,CASRPDRGNQPQHF
TRBJ1-4,TRBV5-1,CASSLEGTGVIEKLFF
TRBJ1-5,TRBV7-9,CASSRGIYQPQHF
TRBJ1-1,TRBV5-1,CASSVTGTANTEAFF
TRBJ1-4,TRBV9,CASSAHRGSEKLFF
TRBJ2-7,TRBV7-5,CARSLGQGYEQYF
TRBJ2-2,TRBV5-4,CASSLAGGTGELFF
TRBJ2-5,TRBV30,CAFSPGGRGHQETQYF
TRBJ1-3,TRBV30,CAWSVLRGSEAGNTIYF
TRBJ2-7,TRBV5-8,CASSFLGLAATSSYEQYF
TRBJ1-5,TRBV5-5,CASSSNRGQGPNQPQHF
TRBJ2-1,TRBV29-1,CSARSGQGYNEQFF
TRBJ2-1,TRBV11-3,CASSLEDTSYNEQFF
TRBJ2-3,TRBV7-2,CASSWTPGLRDTDTQYF
TRBJ2-2,TRBV19,CASSTPDRGRGNTGELFF
TRBJ2-7,TRBV18,CASSPSGTGFYEQYF
TRBJ2-3,TRBV11-3,CASSLGQGTDTQYF
TRBJ1-5,TRBV7-9,CASSLARGQGAVGNQPQHF
TRBJ2-3,TRBV27,CASQKRGLDTQYF
TRBJ2-7,TRBV9,CASSVGNTGGGDEQYF
TRBJ2-5,TRBV6-2/TRBV6-3,CASSPLGLQETQYF
TRBJ2-2,TRBV5-1,CASSQGQGKGRELFF
TRBJ2-6,TRBV3-1/TRBV3-2,CASSLNSGANVLTF
TRBJ2-2,TRBV5-5,CASSYSGLAGANTGELFF
TRBJ1-1,TRBV7-3,CASSLNAGNTEAFF
TRBJ2-1,TRBV4-1,CASSHPDRAGQFF
TRBJ2-7,TRBV12-3/TRBV12-4,CASSLQGAYEQYF
TRBJ2-1,TRBV4-2,CASSSLAGQTYNEQFF
TRBJ1-2,TRBV6-5,CASSRSPGGSYGYTF
TRBJ1-1,TRBV10-3,CAIQPDSPNRAFF
TRBJ1-4,TRBV6-5,CASSGGIGTNEKLFF
TRBJ2-5,TRBV5-1,CASSPAGTQETQYF
TRBJ2-2,TRBV7-3,CASSLTRAGNTGELFF
TRBJ2-1,TRBV5-1,CASSLALAGGLNEQFF
TRBJ1-5,TRBV9,CASSVSGQGVQPQHF
TRBJ1-2,TRBV9,CASSVEDGGGGGYTF